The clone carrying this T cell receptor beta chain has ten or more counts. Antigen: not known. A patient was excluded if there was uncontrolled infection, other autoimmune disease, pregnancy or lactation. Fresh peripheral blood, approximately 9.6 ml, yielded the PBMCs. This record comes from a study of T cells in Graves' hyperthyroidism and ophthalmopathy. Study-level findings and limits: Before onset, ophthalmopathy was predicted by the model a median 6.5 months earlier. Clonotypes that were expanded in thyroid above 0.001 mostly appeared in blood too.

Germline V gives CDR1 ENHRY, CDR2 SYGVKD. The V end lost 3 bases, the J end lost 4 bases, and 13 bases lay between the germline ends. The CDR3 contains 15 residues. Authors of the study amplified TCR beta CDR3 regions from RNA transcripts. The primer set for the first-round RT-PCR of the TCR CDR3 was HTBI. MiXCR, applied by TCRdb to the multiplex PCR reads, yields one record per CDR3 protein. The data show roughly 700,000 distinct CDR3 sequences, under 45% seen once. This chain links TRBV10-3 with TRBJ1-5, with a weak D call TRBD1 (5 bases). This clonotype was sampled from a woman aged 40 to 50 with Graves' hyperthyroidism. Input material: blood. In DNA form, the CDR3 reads TGTGCCATCAGTGATCTGAGAGGGGAGAATCAGCCCCAGCATTTT. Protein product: CAISDLRGENQPQHF.